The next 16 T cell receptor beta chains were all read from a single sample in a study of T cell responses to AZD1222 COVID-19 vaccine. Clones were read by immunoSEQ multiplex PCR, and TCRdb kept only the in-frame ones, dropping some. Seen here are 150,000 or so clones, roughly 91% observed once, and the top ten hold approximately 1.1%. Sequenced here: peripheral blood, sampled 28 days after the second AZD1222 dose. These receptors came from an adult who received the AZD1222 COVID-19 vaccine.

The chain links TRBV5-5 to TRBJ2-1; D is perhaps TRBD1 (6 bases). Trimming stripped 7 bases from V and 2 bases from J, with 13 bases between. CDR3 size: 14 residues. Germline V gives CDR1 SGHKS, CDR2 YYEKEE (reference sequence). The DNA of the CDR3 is TGTGCCAGCGGGCGGCAGGGGCCCTACAATGAGCAGTTCTTC. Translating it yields CASGRQGPYNEQFF.

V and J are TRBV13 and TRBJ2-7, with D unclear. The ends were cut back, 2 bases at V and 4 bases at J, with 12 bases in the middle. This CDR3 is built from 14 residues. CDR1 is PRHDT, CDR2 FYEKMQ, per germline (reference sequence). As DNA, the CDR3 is TGTGCCAGCAGCTTATACTCAGCCCTGTACGAGCAGTACTTC. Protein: CASSLYSALYEQYF.

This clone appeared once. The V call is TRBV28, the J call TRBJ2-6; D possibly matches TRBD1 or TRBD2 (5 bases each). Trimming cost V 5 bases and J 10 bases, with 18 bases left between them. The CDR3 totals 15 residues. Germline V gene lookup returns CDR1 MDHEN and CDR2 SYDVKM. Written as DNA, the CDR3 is TGTGCCAGCAGTAGGCCCCGGGGCAGGGATAACGTCCTGACTTTC. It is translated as CASSRPRGRDNVLTF.

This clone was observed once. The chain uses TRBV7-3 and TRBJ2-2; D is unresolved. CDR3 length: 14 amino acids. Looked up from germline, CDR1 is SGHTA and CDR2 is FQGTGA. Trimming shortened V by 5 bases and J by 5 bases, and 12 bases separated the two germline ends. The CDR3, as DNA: TGTGCCAGCAGCCTCCAGAGTACTACCGGGGAGCTGTTTTTT. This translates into CASSLQSTTGELFF.

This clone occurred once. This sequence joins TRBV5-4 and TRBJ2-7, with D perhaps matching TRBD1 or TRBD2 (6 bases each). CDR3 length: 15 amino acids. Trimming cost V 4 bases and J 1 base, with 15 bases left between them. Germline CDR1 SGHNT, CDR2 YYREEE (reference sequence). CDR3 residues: CASSGGTPDSYEQYF. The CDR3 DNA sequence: TGTGCCAGCAGCGGCGGGACACCGGATTCCTACGAGCAGTACTTC.

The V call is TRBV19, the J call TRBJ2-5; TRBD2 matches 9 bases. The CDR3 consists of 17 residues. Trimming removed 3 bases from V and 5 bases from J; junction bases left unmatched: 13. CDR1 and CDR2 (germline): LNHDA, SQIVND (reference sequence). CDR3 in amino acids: CASSIWREGLIVETQYF. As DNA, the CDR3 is TGTGCCAGTAGTATTTGGCGGGAGGGTTTAATTGTGGAGACCCAGTACTTC.

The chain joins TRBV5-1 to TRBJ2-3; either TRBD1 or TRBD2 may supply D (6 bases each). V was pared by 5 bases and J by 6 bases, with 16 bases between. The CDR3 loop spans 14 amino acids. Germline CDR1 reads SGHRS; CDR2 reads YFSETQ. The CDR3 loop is CASRELGGLDTQYF. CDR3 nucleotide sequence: TGCGCCAGCAGGGAATTAGGGGGGTTGGATACGCAGTATTTT. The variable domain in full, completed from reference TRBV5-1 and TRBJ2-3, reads KAGVTQTPRYLIKTRGQQVTLSCSPISGHRSVSWYQQTPGQGLQFLFEYFSETQRNKGNFPGRFSGRQFSNSRSEMNVSTLELGDSALYLCASRELGGLDTQYFGPGTRLTVL.

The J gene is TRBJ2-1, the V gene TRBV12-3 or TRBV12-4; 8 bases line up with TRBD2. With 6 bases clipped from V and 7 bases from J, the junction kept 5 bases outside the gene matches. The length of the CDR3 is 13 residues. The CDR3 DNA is TGTGCCAGCAGGGAGCGGGAGTTTAATGAGCAGTTCTTC. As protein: CASREREFNEQFF.

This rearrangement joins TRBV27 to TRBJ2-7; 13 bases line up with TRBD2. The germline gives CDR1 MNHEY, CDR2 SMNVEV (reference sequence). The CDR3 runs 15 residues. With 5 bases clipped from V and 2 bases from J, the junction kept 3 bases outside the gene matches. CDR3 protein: CASSLGLAGAYEQYF. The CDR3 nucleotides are TGTGCCAGCAGTCTAGGACTAGCGGGAGCCTACGAGCAGTACTTC.

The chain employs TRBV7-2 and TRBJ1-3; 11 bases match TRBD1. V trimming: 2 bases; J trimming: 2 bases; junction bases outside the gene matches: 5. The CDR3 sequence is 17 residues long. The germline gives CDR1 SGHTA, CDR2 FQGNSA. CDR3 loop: CASSLSGTGGTGNTIYF. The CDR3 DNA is TGTGCCAGCAGCTTAAGTGGGACAGGGGGAACTGGAAACACCATATATTTT.

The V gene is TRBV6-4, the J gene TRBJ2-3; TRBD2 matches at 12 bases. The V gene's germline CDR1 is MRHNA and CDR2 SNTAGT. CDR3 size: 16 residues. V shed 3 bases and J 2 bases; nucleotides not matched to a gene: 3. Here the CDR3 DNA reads TGTGCCAGCAGTGAGACTAGCGGGAGTATCACAGATACGCAGTATTTT. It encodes CASSETSGSITDTQYF.

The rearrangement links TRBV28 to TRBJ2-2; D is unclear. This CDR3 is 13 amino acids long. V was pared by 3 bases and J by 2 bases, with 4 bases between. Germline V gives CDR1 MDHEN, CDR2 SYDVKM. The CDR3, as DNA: TGTGCCAGCAGTTTGCCTAACACCGGGGAGCTGTTTTTT. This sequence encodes CASSLPNTGELFF.

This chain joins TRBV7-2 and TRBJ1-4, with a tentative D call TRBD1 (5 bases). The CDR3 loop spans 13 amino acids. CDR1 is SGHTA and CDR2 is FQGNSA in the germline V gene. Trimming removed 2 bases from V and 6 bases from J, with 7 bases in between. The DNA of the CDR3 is TGTGCCAGCAGCTTAAGGGGCGATGAAAAACTGTTTTTT. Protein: CASSLRGDEKLFF. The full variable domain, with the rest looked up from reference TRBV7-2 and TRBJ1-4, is GAGVSQSPSNKVTEKGKDVELRCDPISGHTALYWYRQSLGQGLEFLIYFQGNSAPDKSGLPSDRFSAERTGGSVSTLTIQRTQQEDSAVYLCASSLRGDEKLFFGSGTQLSVL.

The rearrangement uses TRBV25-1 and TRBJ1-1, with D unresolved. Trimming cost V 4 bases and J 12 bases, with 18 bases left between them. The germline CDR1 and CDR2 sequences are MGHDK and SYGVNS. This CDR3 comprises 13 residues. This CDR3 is CASSAGLGTRTFF. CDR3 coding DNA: TGTGCCAGCAGTGCCGGGCTAGGCACAAGAACTTTCTTT.

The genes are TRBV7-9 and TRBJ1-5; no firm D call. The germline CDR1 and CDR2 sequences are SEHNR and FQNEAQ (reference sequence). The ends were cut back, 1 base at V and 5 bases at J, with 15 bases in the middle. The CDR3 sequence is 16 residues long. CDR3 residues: CASSLVSARFHQPQHF. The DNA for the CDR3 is TGTGCCAGCAGCTTAGTATCCGCCAGATTCCATCAGCCCCAGCATTTT. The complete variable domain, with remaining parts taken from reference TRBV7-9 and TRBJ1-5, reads DTGVSQNPRHKITKRGQNVTFRCDPISEHNRLYWYRQTLGQGPEFLTYFQNEAQLEKSRLLSDRFSAERPKGSFSTLEIQRTEQGDSAMYLCASSLVSARFHQPQHFGDGTRLSIL.

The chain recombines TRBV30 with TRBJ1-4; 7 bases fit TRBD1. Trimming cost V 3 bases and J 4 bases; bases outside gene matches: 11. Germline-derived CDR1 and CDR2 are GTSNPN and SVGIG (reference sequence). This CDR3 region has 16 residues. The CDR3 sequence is CAWSADDRVFNEKLFF. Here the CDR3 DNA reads TGTGCCTGGAGCGCAGACGACAGGGTATTTAATGAAAAACTGTTTTTT.